The 20 T cell receptor beta chains reported below all come from one sample, sequenced in a study of patients and donors after allogeneic stem cell transplantation. TCRdb ran MiXCR on the RT-PCR reads and lists one entry per CDR3 protein. This repertoire shows some 200,000 distinct CDR3 sequences, less than 45% found once; its top ten account for about 33%. The source material was blood, either unsorted or a sorted T cell fraction (not recorded which). The origin of the receptors is a human donor who was either an allogeneic HSCT recipient or a stem cell or donor lymphocyte infusion donor (not recorded which). It is not recorded whose cells these are; they may come from a transplant donor.

The chain uses TRBV20-1 and TRBJ2-7; maybe TRBD2 (5 bases). CDR1 and CDR2 (germline): DFQATT, SNEGSKA (reference sequence). V lost 1 base, J lost 1 base, and 8 bases lay in between. This CDR3 comprises 13 residues. CDR3 nucleotides: TGCAGTGCTAGAGTGGCGGGTTCCTACGAGCAGTACTTC. Residues: CSARVAGSYEQYF.

The chain carries TRBV12-3 or TRBV12-4 and TRBJ1-4; D gene unclear. The V and J ends lost 3 bases and 3 bases respectively, with 8 bases between them. The CDR3 is 14 residues long. The DNA for the CDR3 is TGTGCCAGCAGTTTCCGGGAGGCTAATGAAAAACTGTTTTTT. This sequence encodes CASSFREANEKLFF.

V is TRBV25-1 and J is TRBJ2-7, with D possibly being TRBD1 or TRBD2 (6 bases each). The CDR3 consists of 15 residues. Trimming took off 3 bases at V and 4 bases at J, with 16 bases between the two ends. CDR1 and CDR2 (germline): MGHDK, SYGVNS. CDR3 nucleotides: TGTGCCAGCAGTGAGGACAGAATAAGCGGGTACGAGCAGTACTTC. This gives the protein CASSEDRISGYEQYF.

The chain combines TRBV21-1 with TRBJ2-1; no check of the table's D call, TRBD2, against the DNA was made. TRBV21-1 is designated a pseudogene. The CDR3 consists of 17 residues. Written as DNA, the CDR3 is TGTGCCAGCAGCAAAGTTGGGACTAGCGGGAGGAGAGATGAGCAGTTCTTC. Translation: CASSKVGTSGRRDEQFF.

This clonotype has only a few counts. V gene TRBV3-1 combines with J gene TRBJ1-1, with D perhaps matching TRBD1 (5 bases). CDR3 size: 15 residues. Germline loops: CDR1 LGHDT, CDR2 YNNKEL (reference sequence). Trimming cost V 1 base and J 6 bases, with 15 bases left between them. CDR3 coding DNA: TGTGCCAGCAGCCAAGGGACAACTAACGTAGCTGAAGCTTTCTTT. This encodes CASSQGTTNVAEAFF.

The chain carries TRBV24-1 and TRBJ2-3; D is undetermined. This CDR3 region has 15 residues. Germline CDR1 and CDR2: KGHDR and SFDVKD. V was cut by 1 base and J by 6 bases, with 13 bases left in between. The CDR3 region is CATSDFVGPVDTQYF. The CDR3 coding sequence is TGTGCCACCAGTGATTTTGTTGGTCCTGTGGATACGCAGTATTTT.

This rearrangement joins TRBV20-1 to TRBJ2-2, with TRBD2 identical over 13 bases. In germline, CDR1 is DFQATT, CDR2 SNEGSKA (reference sequence). The CDR3 covers 16 residues. V gave up 6 bases and J gave up 2 bases; unmatched junction bases: 6. This chain's CDR3 is CSAPGTSGINTGELFF. For the CDR3, the DNA is TGCAGTGCACCCGGGACTAGCGGGATTAACACCGGGGAGCTGTTTTTT.

This chain uses TRBV30 with TRBJ2-1, with 7 bases matching TRBD2. CDR3 length equals 12 residues. Germline values: CDR1 GTSNPN, CDR2 SVGIG (reference sequence). V trimming: 5 bases; J trimming: 7 bases; junction bases outside the gene matches: 5. CDR3 coding DNA: TGTGCCTGGGGACTAGTGGGTAATGAGCAGTTCTTC. Its protein is CAWGLVGNEQFF.

The V gene is TRBV29-1, the J gene TRBJ2-5; 7 bases align to TRBD2. The germline V gene has CDR1 SQVTM and CDR2 ANQGSEA. This CDR3 spans 15 amino acids. Trimming took 4 bases from V and 2 from J; bases not matched to a gene: 10. Here the CDR3 DNA reads TGCAGCGTTGGGATACTAGCGACAACGCAAGAGACCCAGTACTTC. This gives the protein CSVGILATTQETQYF.

CDR3 coding DNA: TGCAGTGCTAGAGTCTCGGAGAACTATGGCTACACCTTC. Residues: CSARVSENYGYTF. V and J are TRBV20-1 and TRBJ1-2, with no clear D. Germline V CDR1 and CDR2: DFQATT, SNEGSKA (reference sequence). CDR3 length equals 13 residues. V was clipped by 1 base and J by 2 bases, with 8 bases between them.

This clonotype was counted a few times. The chain uses TRBV4-2 and TRBJ2-3, with D possibly matching TRBD2 (5 bases). This CDR3 contains 15 residues. Trimming removed 4 bases at V and 5 bases at J, with 16 bases between. Germline V gene lookup returns CDR1 LGHNA and CDR2 YNFKEQ. The DNA of the CDR3 is TGTGCCAGCAGCCTTACACGCCTAGCAGGAGATACGCAGTATTTT. This encodes CASSLTRLAGDTQYF.

V is TRBV6-2 or TRBV6-3 and J is TRBJ1-5; D ambiguous. The CDR3 extends over 15 amino acids. V gave up 5 bases and J gave up 5 bases, with 16 bases separating them. Germline V CDR1 and CDR2: MNHEY, SVGEGT. The CDR3 sequence is CASSNLVLRDQPQHF. The CDR3 bases are TGTGCCAGCAGTAATCTGGTACTTCGCGATCAGCCCCAGCATTTT.

The genes are TRBV29-1 and TRBJ2-2; D is unclear. V shed 3 bases and J shed 4 bases, with 6 bases lying between them. Germline assignment: CDR1 SQVTM and CDR2 ANQGSEA. This CDR3 region has 12 residues. CDR3 amino acids: CSVEGITGELFF. The DNA of the CDR3 is TGCAGCGTTGAGGGAATCACCGGGGAGCTGTTTTTT.

The sample holds a few counts of this clonotype. This chain joins TRBV30 and TRBJ1-5; 7 nucleotides agree with TRBD1. Trimming cost V 7 bases and J 7 bases; bases outside gene matches: 10. This CDR3 is 13 amino acids long. Germline loops: CDR1 GTSNPN, CDR2 SVGIG (reference sequence). CDR3 in DNA: TGTGCCTCCTCTGACAGGGCGGACCAGCCCCAGCATTTT. This sequence encodes CASSDRADQPQHF.

This chain's CDR3 is CSVDGLGGSTDTQYF. CDR3 bases: TGCAGCGTTGACGGGTTGGGCGGGAGCACAGATACGCAGTATTTT. The rearrangement links TRBV29-1 to TRBJ2-3; possibly TRBD2 for D (5 bases). Germline-derived CDR1 and CDR2 are SQVTM and ANQGSEA. This CDR3 is built from 15 residues. V lost 3 bases and J lost 0, with 13 bases in between.

V and J are TRBV6-5 and TRBJ1-3; a possible D gene is TRBD1 (5 bases). In germline, CDR1 is MNHEY, CDR2 SVGAGI. Trimming cost V 2 bases and J 2 bases, with 10 bases left between them. This CDR3 contains 15 residues. CDR3 DNA: TGTGCCAGCAGTTACGCGGGGCTGACTGGAAACACCATATATTTT. Its translation: CASSYAGLTGNTIYF.

This clonotype was counted a single time. This chain connects TRBV25-1 to TRBJ1-1, with a tentative D call TRBD1 (5 bases). Germline V gene sequence: CDR1 MGHDK, CDR2 SYGVNS. With 8 bases removed from V and 2 bases from J, the gap between germline ends came to 12 bases. The length of the CDR3 is 13 residues. CDR3 in DNA: TGTGCCAGCTCTCGCAGGGCCAACACTGAAGCTTTCTTT. Encoded protein: CASSRRANTEAFF. Filled out from reference TRBV25-1 and TRBJ1-1, the complete variable domain reads EADIYQTPRYLVIGTGKKITLECSQTMGHDKMYWYQQDPGMELHLIHYSYGVNSTEKGDLSSESTVSRIRTEHFPLTLESARPSHTSQYLCASSRRANTEAFFGQGTRLTVV.

This rearrangement joins TRBV18 to TRBJ2-7, with 9 bases matching TRBD2. The trim removed 4 bases at V and 3 bases at J, leaving 10 bases unmatched. The germline gives CDR1 KGHSH, CDR2 LQKENI. This CDR3 contains 16 residues. The CDR3 region is CASSLKTGLAFYEQYF. The CDR3 region has the DNA TGTGCCAGCTCACTAAAGACGGGACTAGCTTTCTACGAGCAGTACTTC.

The CDR3 DNA sequence: TGTGCCACCACGCAGGACAGAGATTATGGCTACACCTTC. As protein: CATTQDRDYGYTF. This rearrangement joins TRBV15 to TRBJ1-2, with a tentative D call TRBD1 (6 bases). This CDR3 has 13 amino acids. Germline-derived CDR1 and CDR2 are LNHNV and YYDKDF (reference sequence). Trimming took off 7 bases at V and 5 bases at J, with 14 bases between the two ends.

Details on this clonotype: A read error may produce the germline difference seen at one junction end. This chain joins TRBV25-1 and TRBJ1-1, with D hard to call. This CDR3 has 13 amino acids. CDR1 MGHDK and CDR2 SYGVNS come from the germline V gene. This chain's CDR3 is CASFGRMNTEAIF. For the CDR3, the DNA is TGTGCCAGCTTTGGAAGGATGAACACTGAAGCTATCTTT.